This TCR beta chain was found in a study of T cells expressing NK-cell markers. The wider study: Underlying the TCR beta repertoires were sorted CD3+CD56+NKG2C+, CD3+CD56+NKG2C- and CD3+CD56-NKG2C+ T cells. Serological testing identified seven of the eight sequenced donors as HCMV-seropositive and one as seronegative. Study conclusions and caveats: The leading position in the CD3+CD56-NKG2C+ fraction of several donors also went to these clonotypes. Clarity on HCMV specificity was lacking for the expanded NKG2C+ T cell clones.

Each CDR3 protein gets one entry in TCRdb, which reprocessed the 5' RACE reads and gives no DNA. This repertoire comprises 550,000 to 600,000 distinct CDR3 sequences; its ten largest clones make up roughly 3.5%. About this clonotype: Antigen specificity is unknown.

This clonotype originated in a young man in good health. The sample was blood T cells: a sorted CD56 or NKG2C T cell subset, CD4+ or CD8+ T cells, or bulk PBMC T cells (not recorded which).

The CDR3 sequence is CASTAFLGFTEAFF. The rearrangement uses TRBV12-3 or TRBV12-4 and TRBJ1-1. The CDR3 runs to 14 residues.